This T cell receptor beta chain emerged from a study of OX40 agonist ivuxolimab in advanced cancers. As for the study in general: Partial response was recorded in three patients: one hepatocellular carcinoma and two cutaneous melanoma cases.

About this clone: The target antigen is unknown.

Study-wide points: Circulating CD4+ and CD8+ T cells showed clonal expansion by week 6 at 0.1 to 3.0 mg/kg.

The protocol was immunoSEQ multiplex PCR, while the TCRdb copy is restricted to in-frame clones and leaves out a portion. The sample consists of about 72,000 clones, around 89% of them appearing once. Per the germline V gene, CDR1 is SGHKS and CDR2 is YYEKEE (reference sequence). The V gene lost 1 base and the J gene lost 6 bases, with 16 bases spanning the gap. CDR3 length equals 16 residues. Patients were ineligible given autoimmune disease history or systemic immunosuppression. Peripheral blood came from all dose cohorts at three timepoints. Sequenced here: CD4+ or CD8+ T cells sorted from blood, sampled in a trial of the OX40 agonist ivuxolimab. This chain connects TRBV5-5 to TRBJ1-4; D is unclear. This clonotype originated in an adult with an advanced solid tumor such as melanoma, head and neck, liver or kidney cancer. The CDR3 is CASSLRDIGPDEKLFF. DNA of the CDR3: TGTGCCAGCAGCTTGCGGGATATAGGTCCGGATGAAAAACTGTTTTTT.